The TCR beta chain described here comes from a study of shared clonotypes between healthy human individuals (dated by TCRdb to between 2020 and 2021). Background for the entire study: Two women and a few men aged 18 to 49 years were included in the cohort. To estimate repertoire size and how much clonotype sharing occurs between individuals, the study deeply sequenced the blood TCR repertoires of 4 to 6 healthy adults. Libraries were prepared and TCR repertoires were sequenced by different laboratories using diverse techniques, in order to increase sequencing depth and limit assay-specific biases. Each donor's leukapheresis produced roughly between roughly 0.85 and 10 billion PBMCs. General findings and caveats noted by the study authors: The genetic and exposure-history diversity represented was limited by the small number of donors. Based on pairwise subsampling, the degree of clonotype sharing among donors was expected to be affected by sequencing depth. Sampling was limited to blood, and TCR repertoires in tissue likely differ from TCR repertoires in blood.

A note on this clone: What this receptor recognizes is not known. No base qualities exist here, and no much larger clone lies one base off it.

Using the deep immunoSEQ assay, TCR CDR3 regions were amplified from genomic DNA by multiplex PCR. Extracted genomic DNA from each cell subset was spread evenly across all wells of several immunoSEQ 96-well plates, with each plate serving as a replicate. For unsorted PBMC, around 290 ng of genomic DNA, equivalent to about 30,000 T cell genomes, went into each replicate PCR. Unsorted PBMC genomic DNA was sequenced across ten immunoSEQ deep assay plates. Purified libraries were measured with a Qubit 3.0 fluorometer, size-checked on a Bioanalyzer 2100, and measured again with the KAPA Library Quantification kit. Every immunoSEQ 96-well plate was sequenced on a separate single-read 150-cycle Illumina NextSeq 550 flow cell. As for the authors' bioinformatics: Because only junctional sequences without quality scores were contained in the immunoSEQ output, filtering matching that applied to full-length reads could not be performed. Sequences were annotated with PyIR, a Python wrapper for IgBLAST v1.9, and V/J genes and CDR3 were assigned using IMGT germline references. Reads with weak V/J assignments (E-value above 1e-6), missing CDR3, stop codons, out-of-frame junctions, or ambiguous translated residues were removed. V3J clonotypes were defined by identical inferred V gene, J gene, and CDR3 amino acid sequence. Percentage overlap between repertoires was calculated by dividing the number of shared unique clonotypes by the size of the smaller repertoire. RTK rarefaction, the Chao1 estimator, and Recon v2.1 estimates of unobserved clonotypes were used to assess repertoire richness. Entries here come from immuneACCESS through TCRdb and include only in-frame sequences with V and J called. Some clones fail to appear in such tables; in the studies checked, an unresolved V gene covers under half of the shortfall, and the cause of the remainder is unknown. V and J calls and clone size follow that table, whereas D and trimming were derived from the DNA. This sample is represented by about half a million clones; almost 80% of them were singletons. The top ten constitute more than 10% of the sample.

At the junction V is shortened by 1 base and J by 4 bases, with 7 bases in between. The CDR3 numbers 13 residues from cysteine through phenylalanine. Solely the CDR3 DNA is kept, with 39 bases framed from the first base. CDR1 and CDR2, looked up from the germline V gene, are LGHNA and YNFKEQ. The donors were healthy, HIV-negative adults who had no recently reported acute infections or vaccinations. Only Caucasian adults living in Nashville, Tennessee, USA were represented among the donors. For unsorted samples, 75 million to 90 million PBMCs were counted, and genomic DNA was extracted using the QIAamp DNA Blood Mini kit. Blood was obtained by leukapheresis, after which PBMCs were separated by Ficoll-Histopaque density gradient centrifugation and cryopreserved in liquid nitrogen vapor phase.

The chain couples TRBV4-2 to TRBJ1-2, with the D segment identity uncertain. The receptor's source is a woman in her thirties or forties in good health. Some clones in this sample may be carry-over from other donors' samples. The specimen was PBMCs. The CDR3 has the sequence CASSQASSYGYTF. The DNA sequence is TGTGCCAGCAGCCAAGCAAGCAGCTATGGCTACACCTTC.